The 14 T cell receptor beta chains given below trace back to one sample, sequenced in a study of blood T cell repertoires in COVID-19. Method: immunoSEQ multiplex PCR; TCRdb's copy keeps in-frame clones and lacks some. The sample lists roughly 22,000 clones, approximately 80% occurring once. The sequencing sample was made of peripheral blood. Receptors were obtained from a woman in her 70s with COVID-19, enrolled during active disease.

The rearrangement links TRBV3-1 (or the pseudogene TRBV3-2) to TRBJ1-2; D unclear. Trimming removed 2 bases at V and 8 bases at J, with 12 bases between. From germline, CDR1 is LGHDT and CDR2 YNNKEL (reference sequence). The CDR3 runs 13 residues. This chain's CDR3 is CASSQWRVRGYTF. The DNA of the CDR3 is TGTGCCAGCAGCCAATGGCGGGTGCGGGGCTACACCTTC.

For the CDR3, the DNA is TGCAGCGTTGAAGAGGGGACAGGGTCCCACTGGGATGGCTACACCTTC. It is translated as CSVEEGTGSHWDGYTF. This chain connects TRBV29-1 to TRBJ1-2; 9 nucleotides align to TRBD1. Per germline, CDR1 SQVTM and CDR2 ANQGSEA. There are 16 residues in the CDR3. J lost 6 bases, V lost 0 bases, and 11 bases had no gene match.

The genes are TRBV5-1 and TRBJ2-7; 9 bases match TRBD1. V lost 4 bases and J lost 0; bases outside the gene matches: 8. CDR3 size: 16 residues. CDR1 is SGHRS, CDR2 YFSETQ, per germline. The DNA of the CDR3 is TGCGCCAGCAGCGAGACAGGGGGTCTTAGCTCCTACGAGCAGTACTTC. Translating gives CASSETGGLSSYEQYF.

This clone was observed a few times. CDR3 region: CASSPGGRDRNEKLFF. The CDR3 bases are TGTGCCAGCAGCCCCGGTGGGCGGGACCGTAATGAAAAACTGTTTTTT. V and J are TRBV9 and TRBJ1-4, with D perhaps TRBD1 (5 bases). Germline CDR1 and CDR2: SGDLS and YYNGEE. The CDR3 runs 16 residues. V was cut by 4 bases and J by 4 bases, with 17 bases left in between. Drawing the rest from reference TRBV9 and TRBJ1-4, the complete variable domain is DSGVTQTPKHLITATGQRVTLRCSPRSGDLSVYWYQQSLDQGLQFLIQYYNGEERAKGNILERFSAQQFPDLHSELNLSSLELGDSALYFCASSPGGRDRNEKLFFGSGTQLSVL.

In its sample, this clone was seen a few times. V gene TRBV5-6 combines with J gene TRBJ2-3; possible D gene TRBD1, 6 bases. Germline V gives CDR1 SGHDT, CDR2 YYEEEE. The CDR3 sequence is 16 residues long. V was pared by 6 bases and J by 2 bases, with 19 bases between. This CDR3 reads CASNFGPDSPTDTQYF. In DNA, the CDR3 is TGTGCCAGCAACTTTGGGCCGGACAGCCCCACAGATACGCAGTATTTT. The complete variable domain, with remaining parts taken from reference TRBV5-6 and TRBJ2-3, reads DAGVTQSPTHLIKTRGQQVTLRCSPKSGHDTVSWYQQALGQGPQFIFQYYEEEERQRGNFPDRFSGHQFPNYSSELNVNALLLGDSALYLCASNFGPDSPTDTQYFGPGTRLTVL.

The V gene is TRBV7-9, the J gene TRBJ2-7, with TRBD2 matching over 14 bases. V dropped 5 bases and J dropped 4; count of bases not matched to a gene: 7. This CDR3 spans 16 amino acids. Germline-derived CDR1 and CDR2 are SEHNR and FQNEAQ (reference sequence). Written as DNA, the CDR3 is TGTGCCAGCAGCCCAAGGACTAGCGGGGGGTCATACGAGCAGTACTTC. It yields the protein CASSPRTSGGSYEQYF.

The rearrangement links TRBV7-2 to TRBJ2-3; TRBD1 might be the D (6 bases). CDR1 is SGHTA and CDR2 is FQGNSA in the germline V gene. This CDR3 contains 15 residues. V lost 2 bases and J 0 bases, leaving 9 bases between the germline ends. The CDR3 sequence is CASSLTGLSTDTQYF. DNA for the CDR3: TGTGCCAGCAGCTTAACAGGGCTAAGCACAGATACGCAGTATTTT.

The chain recombines TRBV6-5 with TRBJ2-3; 8 nucleotides align to TRBD1. After removal of 6 bases from V and 6 bases from J, the junction contained 2 bases not matched to a gene. The germline V gene has CDR1 MNHEY and CDR2 SVGAGI. The CDR3 spans 12 residues. The CDR3 coding sequence is TGTGCCAGCAGCCGGGACAGGGATACGCAGTATTTT. It is translated as CASSRDRDTQYF.

V and J are TRBV3-1 (or the pseudogene TRBV3-2) and TRBJ2-2, with D tentatively TRBD2 (6 bases). Trimming removed 1 base at V and 4 bases at J, with 16 bases between. Germline CDR1 and CDR2: LGHDT and YNNKEL (reference sequence). The CDR3 has 17 residues. The CDR3 sequence is CASSQGTLAGFTGELFF. DNA of the CDR3: TGTGCCAGCAGCCAAGGAACATTGGCGGGATTCACCGGGGAGCTGTTTTTT.

V and J are TRBV19 and TRBJ1-1; 8 bases agree with TRBD1. Germline V gives CDR1 LNHDA, CDR2 SQIVND (reference sequence). With 3 bases clipped from V and 7 bases from J, the junction kept 4 bases outside the gene matches. This CDR3 contains 13 residues. CDR3 amino acids: CASSIRTGIEAFF. CDR3 DNA: TGTGCCAGTAGTATCAGGACAGGGATTGAAGCTTTCTTT. The whole variable domain, filled in from reference TRBV19 and TRBJ1-1, reads DGGITQSPKYLFRKEGQNVTLSCEQNLNHDAMYWYRQDPGQGLRLIYYSQIVNDFQKGDIAEGYSVSREKKESFPLTVTSAQKNPTAFYLCASSIRTGIEAFFGQGTRLTVV.

The chain has TRBV29-1 and TRBJ1-1; TRBD1 agrees at 9 bases. V gave up 4 bases and J gave up 1 base; unmatched junction bases: 1. The CDR3 is made up of 13 amino acids. Per germline, CDR1 SQVTM and CDR2 ANQGSEA. The CDR3 DNA follows: TGCAGCGTTGGGGACAGGGCGAACACTGAAGCTTTCTTT. It is translated as CSVGDRANTEAFF.

The chain has TRBV4-3 and TRBJ2-2; 10 bases line up with TRBD2. CDR1 is LGHNA, CDR2 YSLEER, per germline. Trimming removed 1 base from V and 5 bases from J; junction bases left unmatched: 7. The CDR3 loop spans 17 amino acids. In nucleotides, the CDR3 is TGCGCCAGCAGCCAAGGAGCTAGCGGGGGAGGGACCGGGGAGCTGTTTTTT. This gives the protein CASSQGASGGGTGELFF.

The chain couples TRBV3-1 (or the pseudogene TRBV3-2) to TRBJ1-2; unclear D gene. CDR3 length: 13 residues. CDR1 LGHDT and CDR2 YNNKEL come from the germline V gene (reference sequence). V lost 4 bases, J lost 4 bases, and 10 bases lay in between. The CDR3 loop reads CASSRKESYGYTF. The CDR3 DNA reads TGTGCCAGCAGCCGAAAGGAGAGCTATGGCTACACCTTC.

This clone was seen just once. The chain uses TRBV4-2 and TRBJ1-1; unclear D gene. Deletions cut 0 bases from V and 1 base from J, with 15 bases between. The CDR3 is 17 residues long. Looked up from germline, CDR1 is LGHNA and CDR2 is YNFKEQ. The DNA of the CDR3 is TGTGCCAGCAGCCAAGAGTCCACCACCGGGAGGAACACTGAAGCTTTCTTT. Translated: CASSQESTTGRNTEAFF.